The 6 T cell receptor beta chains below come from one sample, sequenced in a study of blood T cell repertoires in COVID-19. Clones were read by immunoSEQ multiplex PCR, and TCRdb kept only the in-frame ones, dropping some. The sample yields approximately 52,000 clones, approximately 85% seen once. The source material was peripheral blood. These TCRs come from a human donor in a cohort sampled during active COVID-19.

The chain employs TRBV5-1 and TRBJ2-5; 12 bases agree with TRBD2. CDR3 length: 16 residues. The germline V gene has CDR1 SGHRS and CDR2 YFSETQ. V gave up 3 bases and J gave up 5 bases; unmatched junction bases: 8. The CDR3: CASSSTGTSGYETQYF. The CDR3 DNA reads TGCGCCAGCAGCTCGACCGGGACTAGCGGGTATGAGACCCAGTACTTC.

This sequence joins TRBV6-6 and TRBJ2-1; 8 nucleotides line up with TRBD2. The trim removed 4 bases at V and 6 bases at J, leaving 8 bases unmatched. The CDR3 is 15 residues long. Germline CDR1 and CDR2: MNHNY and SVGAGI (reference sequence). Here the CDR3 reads CASSSAGALRNEQFF. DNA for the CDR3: TGTGCCAGCAGTTCAGCGGGAGCCCTACGCAATGAGCAGTTCTTC.

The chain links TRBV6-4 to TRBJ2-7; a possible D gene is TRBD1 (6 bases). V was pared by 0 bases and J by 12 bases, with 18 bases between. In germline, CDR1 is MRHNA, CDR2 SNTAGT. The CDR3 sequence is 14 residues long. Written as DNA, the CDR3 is TGTGCCAGCAGTGACTCGGGCGGACAGCAGACAATGTACTTC. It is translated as CASSDSGGQQTMYF.

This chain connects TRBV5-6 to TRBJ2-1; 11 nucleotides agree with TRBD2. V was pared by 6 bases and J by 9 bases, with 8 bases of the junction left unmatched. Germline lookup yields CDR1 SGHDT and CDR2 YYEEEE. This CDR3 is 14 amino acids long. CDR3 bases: TGTGCCAGCACTCTAGCGGGAGGAAGGGGTGAGCAGTTCTTC. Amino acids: CASTLAGGRGEQFF.

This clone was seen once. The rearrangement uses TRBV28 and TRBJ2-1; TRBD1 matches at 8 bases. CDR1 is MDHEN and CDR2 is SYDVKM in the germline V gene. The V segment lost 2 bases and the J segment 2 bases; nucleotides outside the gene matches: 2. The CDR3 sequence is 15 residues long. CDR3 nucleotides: TGTGCCAGCAGTTTACTGGACAGGGCCTACAATGAGCAGTTCTTC. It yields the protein CASSLLDRAYNEQFF. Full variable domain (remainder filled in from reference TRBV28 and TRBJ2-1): DVKVTQSSRYLVKRTGEKVFLECVQDMDHENMFWYRQDPGLGLRLIYFSYDVKMKEKGDIPEGYSVSREKKERFSLILESASTNQTSMYLCASSLLDRAYNEQFFGPGTRLTVL.

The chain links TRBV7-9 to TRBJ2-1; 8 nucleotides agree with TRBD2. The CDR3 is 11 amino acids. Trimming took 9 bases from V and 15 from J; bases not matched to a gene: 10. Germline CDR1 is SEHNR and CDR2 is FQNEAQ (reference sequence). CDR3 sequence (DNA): TGTGCCAGTTCAGGCGGCGGGAGGTGGTTCTTC. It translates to CASSGGGRWFF.